This TCR beta chain was documented in a study of control samples from healthy donors and cancer patients. Libraries were prepared by immunoSEQ multiplex PCR; TCRdb keeps only in-frame clonotypes and omits some of them. The table has 93,000 or so clones, around 88% seen once. CDR1 and CDR2 from the germline V gene are SGHRS and YFSETQ. V trimming: 5 bases; J trimming: 4 bases; junction bases outside the gene matches: 4. The CDR3 has 14 amino acids. The receptor was isolated from a man aged 60 to 75 with lung cancer. The chain carries TRBV5-1 and TRBJ1-2; 11 positions match TRBD1. Source material: PBMCs. CDR3 nucleotides: TGCGCCAGCAGGCGGACAGGGGGCGGCTATGGCTACACCTTC. Protein product: CASRRTGGGYGYTF. The full variable domain, in which reference TRBV5-1 and TRBJ1-2 provide the parts outside the CDR3, is KAGVTQTPRYLIKTRGQQVTLSCSPISGHRSVSWYQQTPGQGLQFLFEYFSETQRNKGNFPGRFSGRQFSNSRSEMNVSTLELGDSALYLCASRRTGGGYGYTFGSGTRLTVV.